This T cell receptor beta chain was recorded in a study of human T cells and chemical hapten exposure. About the study: An area of 2 cm by approximately 2.1 cm on upper inner arm skin received 2% DPC for sensitization. Patients, a majority of them female, were diagnosed with alopecia areata, totalis or universalis.

TCRdb redid the calling of the RACE reads with MiXCR, one entry per CDR3 protein. The profile shows tens of thousands of distinct CDR3 sequences, 10% to 15% of them singletons. This clonotype has a count of ten or more. Looked up from germline, CDR1 is ENHRY and CDR2 is SYGVKD. This CDR3 contains 14 residues. The ends were cut back, 0 bases at V and 8 bases at J, with 13 bases in the middle. Time point of the sample: patch test 3, about 24 weeks after DPC sensitization. Treatment defined: therapeutic diphenylcyclopropenone sensitization with weekly scalp DPC. This sequence joins TRBV10-3 and TRBJ1-1; D may be TRBD1 (5 bases). This TCR came from a woman aged 45-60 years with alopecia areata. Some clones in this sample may be carry-over from other donors' samples. Here the sequenced sample was whole blood, taken in connection with sensitization to the hapten diphenylcyclopropenone (DPC). Here the CDR3 reads CAISESKAGQEAFF. For the CDR3, the DNA is TGTGCCATCAGTGAGTCGAAGGCAGGGCAGGAAGCTTTCTTT.